One and the same sample provided the 3 T cell receptor beta chains below, sequenced in a study of T cells in Graves' hyperthyroidism and ophthalmopathy. Regions amplified from RNA transcripts were the TCR beta CDR3 regions. The primer set for the first-round RT-PCR of the TCR CDR3 was HTBI. TCRdb analysed the multiplex PCR reads with MiXCR anew, one entry per CDR3 protein. The sample has around 370,000 distinct CDR3 sequences, less than 20% seen once. Material for sequencing was blood. The receptors stem from a man between 18 and 29 years old with Graves' ophthalmopathy.

Many counts were recorded for this clonotype. The chain is built from TRBV18 and TRBJ2-3; 9 positions agree with TRBD2. The ends lost 3 bases at V and 3 bases at J; junction bases unmatched: 1. The germline V gene encodes CDR1 KGHSH and CDR2 LQKENI. The CDR3 covers 14 residues. The CDR3 DNA is TGTGCCAGCTCACCTGGACTAGCGACAGATACGCAGTATTTT. Translated: CASSPGLATDTQYF. Together with reference TRBV18 and TRBJ2-3, the CDR3 gives the full variable domain: NAGVMQNPRHLVRRRGQEARLRCSPMKGHSHVYWYRQLPEEGLKFMVYLQKENIIDESGMPKERFSAEFPKEGPSILRIQQVVRGDSAAYFCASSPGLATDTQYFGPGTRLTVL.

This clonotype came up many times. The chain combines TRBV3-1 with TRBJ2-5; tentative D call: TRBD2 (6 bases). The CDR3 totals 13 residues. Germline V gene sequence: CDR1 LGHDT, CDR2 YNNKEL (reference sequence). Trimming shortened V by 3 bases and J by 5 bases, and 10 bases separated the two germline ends. The CDR3 DNA is TGTGCCAGCAGCCAGCCGGCGGGGGAGACCCAGTACTTC. It codes for CASSQPAGETQYF.

The chain recombines TRBV2 with TRBJ1-1, with a possible D match to TRBD1 (6 bases). CDR1 is SNHLY, CDR2 FYNNEI, per germline. The CDR3 consists of 16 residues. Trimming pared 7 bases from V and 1 base from J, leaving 19 bases between. CDR3: CASIQGWGAANTEAFF. In DNA, the CDR3 is TGTGCCAGCATTCAAGGGTGGGGGGCCGCGAACACTGAAGCTTTCTTT.